The clone carrying this TCR beta chain has at least ten counts. Using RNA transcripts as the source, TCR beta CDR3 regions were amplified. A first-round RT-PCR of the TCR CDR3 used the HTBI primer set. TCRdb independently ran MiXCR on the multiplex PCR reads; one entry per CDR3 protein. The sample carries roughly 660,000 distinct CDR3 sequences, 17% recorded once. The data belong to a study of T cells in Graves' hyperthyroidism and ophthalmopathy. Germline assignment: CDR1 SNHLY and CDR2 FYNNEI. CDR3 length: 15 residues. V gave up 4 bases and J gave up 0 bases, with 10 bases separating them. This TCR came from a man aged 50-60 years with Graves' hyperthyroidism. The genes are TRBV2 and TRBJ1-5, with D tentatively TRBD1 (6 bases). The material sequenced was blood. CDR3 bases: TGTGCCAGCAGTGTCCGACAGGCTAGCAATCAGCCCCAGCATTTT. Amino acid sequence: CASSVRQASNQPQHF.